Presented here are 18 T cell receptor beta chains from one specimen sequenced in a study of T-cell reconstitution after alpha-beta-depleted transplantation in children. Unique molecular identifiers tagged the TCRbeta library. TCRdb reanalysed the PCR reads using MiXCR and keeps one entry per CDR3 protein. The sample includes over 400,000 distinct CDR3 sequences, about an eighth of them seen just once. Sequencing was performed on PBMCs from the stem cell graft donor, taken from the stem cell graft. Source of these receptors: a human donor who donated a stem cell graft to a child with combined immunodeficiency.

This clonotype was detected many times. The CDR3 spells CASSGLHNEQFF. In nucleotides, the CDR3 is TGTGCCAGCAGCGGACTACACAATGAGCAGTTCTTC. This chain links TRBV5-6 with TRBJ2-1; possible D gene TRBD2, 6 bases. Germline CDR1 SGHDT, CDR2 YYEEEE. This CDR3 has 12 residues. V dropped 4 bases and J dropped 5 bases, with 7 bases sitting between them.

The chain links TRBV14 to TRBJ1-3, with 8 bases that match TRBD1. The CDR3 is made up of 17 amino acids. Per germline, CDR1 SGHDN and CDR2 FVKESK. V lost 2 bases and J lost 0; bases outside the gene matches: 6. The CDR3 is CASSQPGQGFSGNTIYF. The DNA of the CDR3 is TGTGCCAGCAGCCAACCTGGACAGGGATTCTCTGGAAACACCATATATTTT.

Ten or more counts support this clonotype. The rearrangement links TRBV12-3 or TRBV12-4 to TRBJ2-1; D remains ambiguous. V was shortened by 4 bases and J by 4 bases, with 14 bases between the two germline ends. CDR3 length equals 15 residues. CDR3 DNA sequence: TGTGCCAGCAGTTCCCGGGTCCTCCGGTACAATGAGCAGTTCTTC. Protein sequence: CASSSRVLRYNEQFF.

This clonotype occurred many times. The chain employs TRBV10-3 and TRBJ2-7, with 7 bases fitting TRBD2. CDR1 is ENHRY and CDR2 is SYGVKD in the germline V gene. The CDR3 has 15 residues. Unmatched junction bases numbered 9, after V lost 0 bases and J lost 7 bases. This chain's CDR3 is CAISESRGVSEEQYF. Written as DNA, the CDR3 is TGTGCCATCAGTGAGTCACGGGGGGTGTCGGAAGAGCAGTACTTC.

This clonotype was detected ten times or more. The V gene is TRBV10-3, the J gene TRBJ2-7; no clear D. Between the trimmed V and J ends, which lost 0 bases and 5 bases, there was a span of 17 bases. The CDR3 is made up of 16 amino acids. Germline V gene sequence: CDR1 ENHRY, CDR2 SYGVKD. The CDR3 DNA sequence: TGTGCCATCAGTGAGTCGAGGCCAGCCTTTTACAACGAGCAGTACTTC. This gives the protein CAISESRPAFYNEQYF.

This clonotype was seen a few times. An end of the junction differs from the germline gene, which may be a read error. This chain connects TRBV6-6 to TRBJ2-3; unclear D gene. CDR1 is MNHNY, CDR2 SVGAGI, per germline (reference sequence). The CDR3 is 9 amino acids. CDR3 coding DNA: TGTGCCAGCATAGATACGCAGTATTTT. It codes for CASIDTQYF.

There are a few counts of this clonotype. CDR3 in amino acids: CASSPVGAYNSPLHF. CDR3 DNA: TGTGCCAGCAGCCCGGTAGGGGCCTATAATTCACCCCTCCACTTT. The chain has TRBV7-6 and TRBJ1-6, with D perhaps matching TRBD1 (5 bases). The CDR3 sequence is 15 residues long. Germline CDR1 SGHVS, CDR2 FNYEAQ. Trimming took off 5 bases at V and 2 bases at J, with 10 bases between the two ends.

This clonotype was detected many times. This chain links TRBV5-1 with TRBJ2-1; D remains unclear. Looked up from germline, CDR1 is SGHRS and CDR2 is YFSETQ. V lost 4 bases and J 2 bases, leaving 10 bases between the germline ends. The CDR3 is 14 amino acids. CDR3 region: CASSLSATYNEQFF. DNA of the CDR3: TGCGCCAGCAGCCTGAGCGCTACCTACAATGAGCAGTTCTTC.

This clonotype was recorded a few times. This sequence joins TRBV20-1 and TRBJ2-3; tentative D call: TRBD1 (5 bases). Germline lookup yields CDR1 DFQATT and CDR2 SNEGSKA (reference sequence). This CDR3 contains 12 residues. V was shortened by 2 bases and J by 9 bases, with 12 bases between the two germline ends. The CDR3 DNA reads as TGCAGTGCTAGACCGACAGACAGAACGCAGTATTTT. Residues: CSARPTDRTQYF.

This clonotype appeared a few times. CDR3 sequence reads: CSVGGSNQPQHF. DNA of the CDR3: TGCAGTGTTGGCGGTAGCAATCAGCCCCAGCATTTT. This rearrangement joins TRBV20-1 to TRBJ1-5, with D unclear. The germline gives CDR1 DFQATT, CDR2 SNEGSKA (reference sequence). The CDR3 totals 12 residues. V was pared by 7 bases and J by 0 bases, with 7 bases between.

This clonotype showed up many times. The chain is built from TRBV20-1 and TRBJ2-1; TRBD1 matches at 7 bases. This CDR3 contains 15 residues. Looked up from germline, CDR1 is DFQATT and CDR2 is SNEGSKA (reference sequence). With V trimmed by 3 bases and J by 4 bases, 9 bases remained unmatched. The CDR3 spells CSARHPGQLYNEQFF. The CDR3 nucleotides read TGCAGTGCTAGGCACCCGGGACAGTTATACAATGAGCAGTTCTTC.

This clonotype occurred many times. The CDR3 sequence is CASSFALAGGIETQYF. The CDR3 coding sequence is TGTGCCAGCAGCTTTGCCCTAGCGGGGGGGATCGAGACCCAGTACTTC. The V call is TRBV12-1, the J call TRBJ2-5; whether TRBD2, the table's D call, matches the DNA was not checked. TRBV12-1 is an annotated pseudogene. This CDR3 is built from 16 residues.

This chain links TRBV2 with TRBJ1-2; D possibly corresponds to TRBD1 (5 bases). The CDR3 has 16 amino acids. Deletions cut 0 bases from V and 6 bases from J, with 17 bases between. CDR1 and CDR2 from the germline V gene are SNHLY and FYNNEI. CDR3 region: CASSEARRPEGDGYTF. Here the CDR3 DNA reads TGTGCCAGCAGTGAAGCGCGACGGCCAGAAGGGGATGGCTACACCTTC.

This chain uses TRBV29-1 with TRBJ2-3; D remains ambiguous. Germline-derived CDR1 and CDR2 are SQVTM and ANQGSEA. This CDR3 contains 11 residues. V was cut by 7 bases and J by 4 bases, with 9 bases left in between. CDR3 protein: CSAQLADTQYF. For the CDR3, the DNA is TGCAGCGCGCAGCTGGCAGATACGCAGTATTTT.

In this sample, this clonotype turned up a few times. The chain employs TRBV3-1 and TRBJ2-7; TRBD1 agrees at 7 bases. The CDR3 runs to 16 residues. Germline V gene sequence: CDR1 LGHDT, CDR2 YNNKEL (reference sequence). V was clipped by 4 bases and J by 1 base; unmatched bases: 10. The CDR3 bases are TGTGCCAGCAGCCCTAACTTCGGGACAGCTTCCTACGAGCAGTACTTC. Protein: CASSPNFGTASYEQYF.

This clonotype has ten or more counts. The rearrangement uses TRBV7-2 and TRBJ2-7, with D perhaps matching TRBD2 (5 bases). Germline V gene sequence: CDR1 SGHTA, CDR2 FQGNSA. This CDR3 comprises 15 residues. The V end was cut by 0 bases, the J end by 3 bases, with 12 bases between. CDR3 region: CASSLADRRIYEQYF. In DNA, the CDR3 is TGTGCCAGCAGCTTAGCTGACCGGAGGATCTACGAGCAGTACTTC.

This clonotype turned up a few times. J is TRBJ2-7 and V is TRBV4-3; TRBD1 matches 7 bases. CDR1 is LGHNA, CDR2 YSLEER, per germline. V shed 3 bases and J 2 bases; nucleotides not matched to a gene: 7. The CDR3 extends over 15 amino acids. The CDR3: CASSHQRGTAYEQYF. CDR3 bases: TGCGCCAGCAGCCACCAAAGGGGGACAGCCTACGAGCAGTACTTC.

The chain recombines TRBV10-3 with TRBJ2-3; D is perhaps TRBD2 (6 bases). Trimming shortened V by 7 bases and J by 13 bases, and 15 bases separated the two germline ends. Germline CDR1 reads ENHRY; CDR2 reads SYGVKD. The CDR3 has 11 amino acids. The CDR3 nucleotides are TGTGCCATCACCGGAGGGGTAGATAAGTATTTT. It encodes CAITGGVDKYF.